The sequence of this T cell receptor beta chain was determined in a study of memory CD4+ T cells and cytomegalovirus serostatus. V gave up 3 bases and J gave up 4 bases, with 4 bases separating them. This CDR3 region has 13 residues. The V gene's germline CDR1 is LNHDA and CDR2 SQIVND (reference sequence). Measured with immunoSEQ multiplex PCR; TCRdb has only the in-frame clones, and not every one. The data hold 60,000 to 75,000 clones, with over 70% observed a single time. The sort gate was single viable CD3+CD4+CD8-CD45RO+ cells for memory CD4+ T cells. This receptor was taken from an adult in good health and CMV-seronegative. Some clones in this sample may be carry-over from other donors' samples. J is TRBJ1-6 and V is TRBV19; D remains unclear. Sequenced: memory CD4+ T cells from blood. CDR3 sequence: CASSIGYNSPLHF. The CDR3 DNA sequence: TGTGCCAGTAGTATTGGGTATAATTCACCCCTCCACTTT.